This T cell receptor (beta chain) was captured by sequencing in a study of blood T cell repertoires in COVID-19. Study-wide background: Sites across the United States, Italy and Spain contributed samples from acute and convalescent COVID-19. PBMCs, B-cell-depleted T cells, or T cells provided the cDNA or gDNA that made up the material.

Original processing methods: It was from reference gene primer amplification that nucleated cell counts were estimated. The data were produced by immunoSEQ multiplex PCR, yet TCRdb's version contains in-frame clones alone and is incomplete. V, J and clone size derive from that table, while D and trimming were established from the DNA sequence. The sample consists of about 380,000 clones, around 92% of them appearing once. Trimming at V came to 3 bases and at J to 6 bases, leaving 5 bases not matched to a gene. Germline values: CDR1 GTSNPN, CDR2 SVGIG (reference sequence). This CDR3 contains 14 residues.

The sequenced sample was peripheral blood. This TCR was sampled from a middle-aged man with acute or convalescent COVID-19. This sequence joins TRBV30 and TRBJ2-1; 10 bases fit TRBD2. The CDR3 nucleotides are TGTGCCTGGAGGGCAGCGGGAGGGCGCAATGAGCAGTTCTTC. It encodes CAWRAAGGRNEQFF.